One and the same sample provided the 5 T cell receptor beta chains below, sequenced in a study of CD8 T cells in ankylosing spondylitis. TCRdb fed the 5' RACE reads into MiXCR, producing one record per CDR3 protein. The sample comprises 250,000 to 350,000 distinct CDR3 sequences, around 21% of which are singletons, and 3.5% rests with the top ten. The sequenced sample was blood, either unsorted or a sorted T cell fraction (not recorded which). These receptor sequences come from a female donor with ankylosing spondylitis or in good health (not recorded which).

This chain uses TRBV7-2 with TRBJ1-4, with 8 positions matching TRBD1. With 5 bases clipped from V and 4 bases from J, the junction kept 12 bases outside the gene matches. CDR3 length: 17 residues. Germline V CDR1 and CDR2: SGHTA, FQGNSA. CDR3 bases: TGTGCCAGCAGCCCCCTCGGCAGGGGGCAGGATAATGAAAAACTGTTTTTT. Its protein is CASSPLGRGQDNEKLFF.

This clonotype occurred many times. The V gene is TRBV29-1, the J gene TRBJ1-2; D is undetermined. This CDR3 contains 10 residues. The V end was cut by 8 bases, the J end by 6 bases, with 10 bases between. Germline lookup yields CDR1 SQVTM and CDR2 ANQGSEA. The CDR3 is CSSREDGYTF. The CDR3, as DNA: TGCAGCTCCCGCGAGGATGGCTACACCTTC. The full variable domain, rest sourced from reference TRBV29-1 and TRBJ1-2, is SAVISQKPSRDICQRGTSLTIQCQVDSQVTMMFWYRQQPGQSLTLIATANQGSEATYESGFVIDKFPISRPNLTFSTLTVSNMSPEDSSIYLCSSREDGYTFGSGTRLTVV.

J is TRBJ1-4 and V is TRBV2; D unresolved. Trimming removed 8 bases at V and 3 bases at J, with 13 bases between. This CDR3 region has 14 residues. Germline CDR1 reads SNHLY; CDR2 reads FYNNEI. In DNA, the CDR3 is TGTGCCAGCGTCGGGGTGAGAGCTAATGAAAAACTGTTTTTT. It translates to CASVGVRANEKLFF.

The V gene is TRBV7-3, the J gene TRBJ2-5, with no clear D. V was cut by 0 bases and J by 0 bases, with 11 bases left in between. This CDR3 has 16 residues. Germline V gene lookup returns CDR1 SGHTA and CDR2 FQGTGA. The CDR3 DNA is TGTGCCAGCAGCTTAACCTCTGACTGGTACCAAGAGACCCAGTACTTC. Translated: CASSLTSDWYQETQYF.

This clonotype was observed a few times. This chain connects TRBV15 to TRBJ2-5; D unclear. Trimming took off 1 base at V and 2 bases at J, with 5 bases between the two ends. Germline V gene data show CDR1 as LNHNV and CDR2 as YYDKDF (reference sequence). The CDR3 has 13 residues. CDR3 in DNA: TGTGCCACCAGCAGAGTGGGGCAAGAGACCCAGTACTTC. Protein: CATSRVGQETQYF.